The 6 T cell receptor beta chains below were found in one sample sequenced in a study of T cells after yellow fever vaccination. A single record per CDR3 protein comes from TCRdb applying MiXCR to the 5' RACE reads. This sample has around 250,000 distinct CDR3 sequences, with less than 9% found just once. The material sequenced was CD4+ T cells sorted from PBMCs, taken 15 days after the yellow fever booster vaccination. The receptors come from a man aged 25 to 45 who received the YFV17D yellow fever vaccine.

V gene TRBV20-1 combines with J gene TRBJ1-3, with D perhaps TRBD1 (6 bases). Trimming left V 6 bases short and J 4 bases short, with 28 bases between. Germline CDR1 is DFQATT and CDR2 is SNEGSKA (reference sequence). CDR3 length: 18 amino acids. The CDR3 sequence is CSAAWGASNRPRGNTIYF. As DNA, the CDR3 is TGCAGTGCCGCTTGGGGGGCGTCAAACCGGCCCCGGGGAAACACCATATATTTT.

V usage is TRBV28 and J usage is TRBJ2-2; 7 bases match TRBD1. Germline V CDR1 and CDR2: MDHEN, SYDVKM. V dropped 6 bases and J dropped 6; count of bases not matched to a gene: 1. This CDR3 spans 12 amino acids. In nucleotides, the CDR3 is TGTGCCAGCAGAGGGGGCGCCGGGGAGCTGTTTTTT. Its translation: CASRGGAGELFF.

This clonotype was picked up a small number of times. The chain carries TRBV19 and TRBJ1-2, with 10 bases fitting TRBD1. This CDR3 spans 17 amino acids. Trimming took 0 bases from V and 2 from J; bases not matched to a gene: 6. Germline V gene lookup returns CDR1 LNHDA and CDR2 SQIVND (reference sequence). The CDR3 DNA follows: TGTGCCAGTAGTATAGAACCTCCGGGACAGGGGAACTATGGCTACACCTTC. This encodes CASSIEPPGQGNYGYTF.

This clonotype came up many times. The junction departs from the called germline gene at one end, perhaps through a read error. The rearrangement uses TRBV7-8 and TRBJ2-7; 8 positions agree with TRBD1. The CDR3 runs 14 residues. Germline V lookup: CDR1 SGHVS, CDR2 FQNEAQ. The CDR3 loop reads CASSTRPDRALFRF. CDR3 nucleotide sequence: TGTGCCAGCAGCACCCGCCCGGACAGGGCTTTGTTCCGATTC. The full variable domain, in which reference TRBV7-8 and TRBJ2-7 provide the parts outside the CDR3, is GAGVSQSPRYKVAKRGQDVALRCDPISGHVSLFWYQQALGQGPEFLTYFQNEAQLDKSGLPSDRFFAERPEGSVSTLKIQRTQQEDSAVYLCASSTRPDRALFRFGPGTRLTVT.

This clonotype was picked up many times. The CDR3 spells CASSLEGTSGYNEQFF. CDR3 DNA: TGTGCCAGCAGCTTAGAAGGGACTAGCGGGTACAATGAGCAGTTCTTC. This chain connects TRBV7-2 to TRBJ2-1; 12 nucleotides match TRBD2. J gave up 4 bases and V 1 base, and 2 bases lay outside the gene matches. Germline CDR1 reads SGHTA; CDR2 reads FQGNSA. The CDR3 length is 16 residues.

This clonotype was picked up a small number of times. V is TRBV29-1 and J is TRBJ1-2; 9 nucleotides align to TRBD1. The V gene end was trimmed by 4 bases and the J gene end by 8 bases; junction bases not matched to a gene: 20. CDR1 is SQVTM, CDR2 ANQGSEA, per germline. The CDR3 is 17 amino acids. CDR3 sequence (DNA): TGCAGCGTTGGAGGGTTGGGACAGGGAGGGATTCGTCTAGGCTACACCTTC. The encoded protein is CSVGGLGQGGIRLGYTF.